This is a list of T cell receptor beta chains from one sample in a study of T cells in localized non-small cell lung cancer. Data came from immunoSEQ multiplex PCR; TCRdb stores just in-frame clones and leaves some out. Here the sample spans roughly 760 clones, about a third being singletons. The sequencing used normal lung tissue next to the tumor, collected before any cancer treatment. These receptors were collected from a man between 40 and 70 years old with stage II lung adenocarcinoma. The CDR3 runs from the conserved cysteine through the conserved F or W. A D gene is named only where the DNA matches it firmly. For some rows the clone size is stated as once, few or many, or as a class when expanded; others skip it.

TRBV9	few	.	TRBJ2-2	TGTGCCAGCAGCGGGGACTTTTCTCGGACAGAGCTGTTTTTT	CASSGDFSRTELFF
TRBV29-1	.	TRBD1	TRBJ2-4	TGCAGCGTTGAAGAATTGTCCGGGACAGTGACGGGACCCAAAAACATTCAGTACTTC	CSVEELSGTVTGPKNIQYF
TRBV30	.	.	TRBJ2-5	TGTGCCTGGAACTTAAGGGGCGGAAAAGAGACCCAGTACTTC	CAWNLRGGKETQYF
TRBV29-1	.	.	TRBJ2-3	TGCAGCGTTCTGGACGGCACAGATACGCAGTATTTT	CSVLDGTDTQYF
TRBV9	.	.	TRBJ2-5	TGTGCCAGCAAGGGGTACCTGGAGACCCAGTACTTC	CASKGYLETQYF
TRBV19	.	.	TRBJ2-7	TGTGCCAGTAGTATAACGACCCTCTACGAGCAGTACTTC	CASSITTLYEQYF
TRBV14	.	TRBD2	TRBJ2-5	TGTGCCAGCAGCCTGCTGGGGACTAGCGGGGGTAAGACCCAGTACTTC	CASSLLGTSGGKTQYF
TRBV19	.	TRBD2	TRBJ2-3	TGTGCCAGTCGCCTAGCGGGAGGGAGAGATACGCAGTATTTT	CASRLAGGRDTQYF
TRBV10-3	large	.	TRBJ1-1	TGTGCCATCAGTGAGTTCAACACTGAAGCTTTCTTT	CAISEFNTEAFF
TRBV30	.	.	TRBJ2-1	TGTGCCTGGAACCCCGGGCACAATGAGCAGTTCTTC	CAWNPGHNEQFF
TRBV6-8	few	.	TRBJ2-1	TGTGCCATCAGTGGCTTATCCGACAGGCCGACCTACAATGAGCAGTTCTTC	CAISGLSDRPTYNEQFF
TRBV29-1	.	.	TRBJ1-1	TGCAGCGTCCAAGGTAGGGGGACCACTGAAGCTTTCTTT	CSVQGRGTTEAFF
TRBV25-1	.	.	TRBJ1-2	TGTGCCAGCAGTGACTCCCTGGGCCATAACTATGGCTACACCTTC	CASSDSLGHNYGYTF
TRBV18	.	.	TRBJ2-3	TGTGCCAGCTCGCCCGACAGGGACTCTACGCAGTATTTT	CASSPDRDSTQYF
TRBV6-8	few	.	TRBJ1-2	TGTGCCAGCGGTTTGGAGGGCTATGGCTACACCTTC	CASGLEGYGYTF
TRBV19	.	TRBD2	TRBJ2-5	TGTGCCAGTAGGGGGAGCGGGAGAGTGGAGACCCAGTACTTC	CASRGSGRVETQYF
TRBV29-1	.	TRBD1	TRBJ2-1	TGCAGCGTTGAAGTTACAGGGGCTGTGAAGCAGTTCTTC	CSVEVTGAVKQFF
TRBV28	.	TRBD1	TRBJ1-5	TGTGCCAGCAGTTCCCTTCAGGGGGCTGTCGATCAGCCCCAGCATTTT	CASSSLQGAVDQPQHF
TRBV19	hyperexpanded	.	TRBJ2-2	TGTGCCAGTAGTACACAGGGAACCGGGGAGCTGTTTTTT	CASSTQGTGELFF
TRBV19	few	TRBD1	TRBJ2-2	TGTGCCAGTAAATCAGGGGGCGGAGGCACCGGGGAGCTGTTTTTT	CASKSGGGGTGELFF
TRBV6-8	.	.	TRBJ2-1	TGTGCCAGCAGTTACCGGGGGGCGGTTAGTGAGCAGTTCTTC	CASSYRGAVSEQFF
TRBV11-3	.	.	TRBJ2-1	TGTGCCAGCAGCTTAGGAGGGGTGCCCTACAATGAGCAGTTCTTC	CASSLGGVPYNEQFF
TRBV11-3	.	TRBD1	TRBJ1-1	TGTGCCAGCAGCCTGGGACAGATAATGAACACTGAAGCTTTCTTT	CASSLGQIMNTEAFF
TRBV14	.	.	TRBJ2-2	TGTGCCAGCAGCCGTAGAACAGCGAACACCGGGGAGCTGTTTTTT	CASSRRTANTGELFF
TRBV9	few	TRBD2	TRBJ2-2	TGTGCCAGCAGCGTAGCTGGGCTAGCGGGAACCGGGGAGCTGTTTTTT	CASSVAGLAGTGELFF
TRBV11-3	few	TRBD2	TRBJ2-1	TGTGCCAGCAGCCTCCTACTAGCGGGAGTCCGCAATGAGCAGTTCTTC	CASSLLLAGVRNEQFF
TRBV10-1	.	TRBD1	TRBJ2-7	TGCGCCAGCAGCGGTGGACAGGGGGGGACCTACGAGCAGTACTTC	CASSGGQGGTYEQYF
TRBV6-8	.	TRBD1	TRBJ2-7	TGTGCCAGCAGTCGGACAGGGGTCGGGAACTCCTACGAGCAGTACTTC	CASSRTGVGNSYEQYF
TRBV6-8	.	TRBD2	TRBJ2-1	TGTGCCAGCAGTGCCCGGACTAGCGGGTTATACTACAATGAGCAGTTCTTC	CASSARTSGLYYNEQFF
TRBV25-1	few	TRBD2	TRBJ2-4	TGTGCCAGCAGTGCAACTAGCGGGACGAGACAGAGCAAAAACATTCAGTACTTC	CASSATSGTRQSKNIQYF
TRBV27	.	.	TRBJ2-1	TGTGCCAGCAGTTTAAAGGTAATTGGCAATGAGCAGTTCTTC	CASSLKVIGNEQFF
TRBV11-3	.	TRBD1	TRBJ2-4	TGTGCCAGCAGCGCGCGGACAGGGACGCTAGCCAAAAACATTCAGTACTTC	CASSARTGTLAKNIQYF
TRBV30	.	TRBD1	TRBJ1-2	TGTGCCTGTCAGACCGGACAGGGGGCGAAGGGCTACACCTTC	CACQTGQGAKGYTF
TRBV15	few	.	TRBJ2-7	TGTGCCACCAGCAGAGATATTGAGGTGACCTACGAGCAGTACTTC	CATSRDIEVTYEQYF
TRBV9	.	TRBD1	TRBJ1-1	TGTGCCAGCAGCGCGGGACAGGGGGACACTGAAGCTTTCTTT	CASSAGQGDTEAFF